Many counts were recorded for the clone carrying this TCR beta chain. Its cognate antigen is unknown. V shed 6 bases and J 3 bases; nucleotides not matched to a gene: 10. This CDR3 spans 14 amino acids. Germline V lookup: CDR1 SQVTM, CDR2 ANQGSEA. All donors were healthy Caucasians. This sample is drawn from a study of identical twins. Overall study results and limits: Beta out-of-frame sequences showed weaker excess twin sharing.

TCRdb ran MiXCR on the 5' RACE reads and lists one entry per CDR3 protein. The sample consists of 1,800,000 or so distinct CDR3 sequences, about 30% of them appearing once. The chain joins TRBV29-1 to TRBJ2-7, with 8 bases matching TRBD1. The TCR originated in a newborn girl in good health. The material sequenced was cord blood. CDR3 in DNA: TGCAGCGTACGAATGGACAGGGTGGACTACGAGCAGTACTTC. Translating it yields CSVRMDRVDYEQYF.